Listed below are T cell receptor beta chains from one sample, sequenced in a study of Graves' ophthalmopathy and Graves' hyperthyroidism. TCRdb fed the multiplex PCR reads into MiXCR, producing one record per CDR3 protein. The sample includes 1 million to 1.3 million distinct CDR3 sequences, 36% of them seen just once. The sample was peripheral blood or thyroid tissue (not recorded which). These receptors all come from an adult man with Graves' hyperthyroidism. CDR3s include the opening cysteine and the closing phenylalanine or tryptophan. Each record gives: CDR3 DNA, CDR3 protein, D gene, clone size, J gene, V gene. D genes are given only for firm matches. A row's size may be missing; if present it is once, few, many or a size class.

CDR3 DNA: TGTGCCACCAGCAGTATGACAGGGGTTGGCACTGAAGCTTTCTTT
CDR3 protein: CATSSMTGVGTEAFF
D gene: TRBD1
clone size: many
J gene: TRBJ1-1
V gene: TRBV15

CDR3 DNA: TGTGCCAGCAGCCAGCGGACCGGGACAGGGGGGGGTTCACCCCTCCACTTT
CDR3 protein: CASSQRTGTGGGSPLHF
D gene: TRBD1
clone size: once
J gene: TRBJ1-6
V gene: TRBV7-8

CDR3 DNA: TGCAGCGTTGACAAACAAGGAAATAACTATGGCTACACCTTC
CDR3 protein: CSVDKQGNNYGYTF
D gene: .
clone size: many
J gene: TRBJ1-2
V gene: TRBV29-1

CDR3 DNA: TGTGCCAGCAGTGGGAGCAGGACCTACGAGCAGTACTTC
CDR3 protein: CASSGSRTYEQYF
D gene: .
clone size: many
J gene: TRBJ2-7
V gene: TRBV6-2/TRBV6-3

CDR3 DNA: TGCAGCCCCGACCTGGGTGCCCTCAACGGGCAGTACTTC
CDR3 protein: CSPDLGALNGQYF
D gene: .
clone size: few
J gene: TRBJ2-7
V gene: TRBV20-1

CDR3 DNA: TGTGCCAGCAGTTACTTTGAACGCTCCAATTCACCCCTCCACTTT
CDR3 protein: CASSYFERSNSPLHF
D gene: .
clone size: .
J gene: TRBJ1-6
V gene: TRBV6-6

CDR3 DNA: TGTGCCTGGAGTGTCTGGGACTACGAGCAGTGCTTC
CDR3 protein: CAWSVWDYEQCF
D gene: TRBD2
clone size: .
J gene: TRBJ2-7
V gene: TRBV30

CDR3 DNA: TGTGCCAGCAGTTTGTTTCCCCCTACAGGGGAGGATCAGCCCCAGCATTTT
CDR3 protein: CASSLFPPTGEDQPQHF
D gene: TRBD1
clone size: .
J gene: TRBJ1-5
V gene: TRBV6-5

CDR3 DNA: TGCAGTGCGGGGGGGGACAGGGCGAGCACAGATACGCAGTATTTT
CDR3 protein: CSAGGDRASTDTQYF
D gene: TRBD1
clone size: .
J gene: TRBJ2-3
V gene: TRBV20-1

CDR3 DNA: TGTGCCAGCAGCGCCCCGGGACTAGCGGATCACCTCTCCTACGAGCAGTACTTC
CDR3 protein: CASSAPGLADHLSYEQYF
D gene: TRBD2
clone size: .
J gene: TRBJ2-7
V gene: TRBV9

CDR3 DNA: TGTGCCAGCAGTTTGGAGGAGAGTTATAGCAATCAGCCCCAGCATTTT
CDR3 protein: CASSLEESYSNQPQHF
D gene: .
clone size: .
J gene: TRBJ1-5
V gene: TRBV28

CDR3 DNA: TGCAGCGTTGAAGATTGGACACTTCAAGAGACCCAGTACTTC
CDR3 protein: CSVEDWTLQETQYF
D gene: .
clone size: many
J gene: TRBJ2-5
V gene: TRBV29-1

CDR3 DNA: TGCGCCAGCAGCTTGAGCAGCGGGAGTATCTACGAGCAGTACTTC
CDR3 protein: CASSLSSGSIYEQYF
D gene: TRBD2
clone size: many
J gene: TRBJ2-7
V gene: TRBV5-1

CDR3 DNA: TGCAGTGCTAGGCCGGGAGGCCACATCAGGACTGAAGCTTTCTTT
CDR3 protein: CSARPGGHIRTEAFF
D gene: .
clone size: many
J gene: TRBJ1-1
V gene: TRBV20-1

CDR3 DNA: TGTGCCAGCAGTCCGGAGACAGGGAGGGGAGAGACCCAGTACTTC
CDR3 protein: CASSPETGRGETQYF
D gene: .
clone size: .
J gene: TRBJ2-5
V gene: TRBV7-2

CDR3 DNA: TGTGCCAGCAGGGACAGCTCGAATGAGCAGTTCTTC
CDR3 protein: CASRDSSNEQFF
D gene: .
clone size: few
J gene: TRBJ2-1
V gene: TRBV25-1

CDR3 DNA: TGTGCCAGCAGCTTAGGAGCGGTCACATCCTACGAGCAGTACTTC
CDR3 protein: CASSLGAVTSYEQYF
D gene: .
clone size: many
J gene: TRBJ2-7
V gene: TRBV7-8

CDR3 DNA: TGTGCCAGTACCAGGACAGGGGGGTATTCACCCCTCCACTTT
CDR3 protein: CASTRTGGYSPLHF
D gene: TRBD1
clone size: many
J gene: TRBJ1-6
V gene: TRBV19

CDR3 DNA: TGTGCCAGCAGTGAATATGGGACCACTAATGAAAAACTGTTTTTT
CDR3 protein: CASSEYGTTNEKLFF
D gene: .
clone size: .
J gene: TRBJ1-4
V gene: TRBV25-1

CDR3 DNA: TGTGCCAGCAGCGCAGGGGGCTACAATGAGCAGTACTTC
CDR3 protein: CASSAGGYNEQYF
D gene: TRBD1
clone size: .
J gene: TRBJ2-7
V gene: TRBV7-2

CDR3 DNA: TGTGCCACCAGCAGATTAGCACAGGGAGTCCCTAATTCACCCCTCCACTTT
CDR3 protein: CATSRLAQGVPNSPLHF
D gene: .
clone size: .
J gene: TRBJ1-6
V gene: TRBV15

CDR3 DNA: TGTGCCAGCAGCTTAGGGCCTACCTACGAGCAGTACTTC
CDR3 protein: CASSLGPTYEQYF
D gene: .
clone size: many
J gene: TRBJ2-7
V gene: TRBV5-1

CDR3 DNA: TGTGCCAGCAGCCGATACTCAGGGGTTAATGAAAAACTGTTTTTT
CDR3 protein: CASSRYSGVNEKLFF
D gene: .
clone size: .
J gene: TRBJ1-4
V gene: TRBV12-3/TRBV12-4

CDR3 DNA: TGCAGCGTAGCTCAGCGACCCTCCTACAATGAGCAGTTCTTC
CDR3 protein: CSVAQRPSYNEQFF
D gene: .
clone size: .
J gene: TRBJ2-1
V gene: TRBV29-1

CDR3 DNA: TGTGCCATCAGTTACGGACGGCTACAAGAGACCCAGTACTTC
CDR3 protein: CAISYGRLQETQYF
D gene: .
clone size: .
J gene: TRBJ2-5
V gene: TRBV10-3

CDR3 DNA: TGTGCCAGCAGCATGGGGACAGGGGGCAGTGAAGCTTTCTTT
CDR3 protein: CASSMGTGGSEAFF
D gene: TRBD1
clone size: .
J gene: TRBJ1-1
V gene: TRBV7-8

CDR3 DNA: TGTGCCTGGACGTCCTTGGGCCAGGGACACGAGCAGTACTTC
CDR3 protein: CAWTSLGQGHEQYF
D gene: .
clone size: few
J gene: TRBJ2-7
V gene: TRBV30

CDR3 DNA: TGCGCCAGCAGCCAAGAATATACCACCAGGGGCAGAGAAGCTTTCTTT
CDR3 protein: CASSQEYTTRGREAFF
D gene: .
clone size: few
J gene: TRBJ1-1
V gene: TRBV4-1

CDR3 DNA: TGTGCCATGGCAGGGGACGGGGTGAACACTGAAGCTTTCTTT
CDR3 protein: CAMAGDGVNTEAFF
D gene: .
clone size: .
J gene: TRBJ1-1
V gene: TRBV10-3

CDR3 DNA: TGTGCCAGCAGTGATGGAGTAGGTGGGCTGGGGGCTAACTATGGCTACACCTTC
CDR3 protein: CASSDGVGGLGANYGYTF
D gene: .
clone size: .
J gene: TRBJ1-2
V gene: TRBV25-1

CDR3 DNA: TGTGCCAGTAGTATAGACCCCTCCGGAGAAAACGAGCAGTACTTC
CDR3 protein: CASSIDPSGENEQYF
D gene: .
clone size: few
J gene: TRBJ2-7
V gene: TRBV19

CDR3 DNA: TGTGCCAGCAGGTCAGAGGAACATTCACCCCTCCACTTT
CDR3 protein: CASRSEEHSPLHF
D gene: .
clone size: many
J gene: TRBJ1-6
V gene: TRBV27

CDR3 DNA: TGTGCCAGCAGAACGGGACCCCGGGGCACTGAAGCTTTCTTT
CDR3 protein: CASRTGPRGTEAFF
D gene: .
clone size: many
J gene: TRBJ1-1
V gene: TRBV2

CDR3 DNA: TGCGCTCCCACGGGAGGGTCCGCCTACGAGCAGTACTTC
CDR3 protein: CAPTGGSAYEQYF
D gene: TRBD2
clone size: many
J gene: TRBJ2-7
V gene: TRBV20-1

CDR3 DNA: TGTGCCAGCAGCTTAGCGGGCGGTGGACAGGGATCGGTGCAGTACTTC
CDR3 protein: CASSLAGGGQGSVQYF
D gene: TRBD1
clone size: many
J gene: TRBJ2-7
V gene: TRBV7-8

CDR3 DNA: TGCGCCAGCAGTGAGTCAGGGTTCGCCTACGAGCAGTACTTC
CDR3 protein: CASSESGFAYEQYF
D gene: .
clone size: .
J gene: TRBJ2-7
V gene: TRBV10-2

CDR3 DNA: TGCGCCAGCAGCTCGACAGGGGAGATCTATGGCTACACCTTC
CDR3 protein: CASSSTGEIYGYTF
D gene: TRBD1
clone size: .
J gene: TRBJ1-2
V gene: TRBV5-1

CDR3 DNA: TGCGCCAGCAGCCACATCGGCGGGGACTATGGCTACACCTTC
CDR3 protein: CASSHIGGDYGYTF
D gene: .
clone size: few
J gene: TRBJ1-2
V gene: TRBV7-2

CDR3 DNA: TGTGCCAGCAGCGTAGATTGGGGCCCCAGCTACGAGCAGTACTTC
CDR3 protein: CASSVDWGPSYEQYF
D gene: .
clone size: few
J gene: TRBJ2-7
V gene: TRBV9

CDR3 DNA: TGCAGTGCAAGTCCGGGACAGGTCCTTAACCCCCCTTTC
CDR3 protein: CSASPGQVLNPPF
D gene: TRBD1
clone size: many
J gene: TRBJ2-7
V gene: TRBV20-1

CDR3 DNA: TGTGCCAGCAGCTTCTCCCTCAATGAAAAACTGTTTTTT
CDR3 protein: CASSFSLNEKLFF
D gene: .
clone size: many
J gene: TRBJ1-4
V gene: TRBV7-9

CDR3 DNA: TGCAGTGGGGCCAGGGGAGGGACTAGCGGGATGAGGACCCAGTACTTC
CDR3 protein: CSGARGGTSGMRTQYF
D gene: TRBD2
clone size: .
J gene: TRBJ2-5
V gene: TRBV20-1

CDR3 DNA: TGCAGCGTCTCATCAGGGGTGACGAATTCACCCCTCCACTTT
CDR3 protein: CSVSSGVTNSPLHF
D gene: .
clone size: .
J gene: TRBJ1-6
V gene: TRBV29-1

CDR3 DNA: TGCAGCCCCGCGGAGGACAGCTACACCTTC
CDR3 protein: CSPAEDSYTF
D gene: .
clone size: .
J gene: TRBJ1-2
V gene: TRBV29-1

CDR3 DNA: TGTGCTAGAGGAGTACAGGGGGCGGGGGAGAACACTGAAGCTTTCTTT
CDR3 protein: CARGVQGAGENTEAFF
D gene: TRBD1
clone size: .
J gene: TRBJ1-1
V gene: TRBV25-1

CDR3 DNA: TGTGCCAGCAGATTCGACAGGGGTTCCTACGAGCAGTACTTC
CDR3 protein: CASRFDRGSYEQYF
D gene: TRBD1
clone size: many
J gene: TRBJ2-7
V gene: TRBV6-5

CDR3 DNA: TGCAGCGTTGAAGGTGGTGCGGCCATAAGCACAGATACGCAGTATTTT
CDR3 protein: CSVEGGAAISTDTQYF
D gene: .
clone size: .
J gene: TRBJ2-3
V gene: TRBV29-1

CDR3 DNA: TGCAGTGCTAGCTGGCAGAGTAACACTGAAGCTTTCTTT
CDR3 protein: CSASWQSNTEAFF
D gene: .
clone size: .
J gene: TRBJ1-1
V gene: TRBV20-1

CDR3 DNA: TGTGCCATCAGTGAGTGGGTCATTGAGGACACTGAAGCTTTCTTT
CDR3 protein: CAISEWVIEDTEAFF
D gene: .
clone size: .
J gene: TRBJ1-1
V gene: TRBV10-3

CDR3 DNA: TGTGCCAGCAGCCCTCCGGGACAGGGCCACGAGCAGTACTTC
CDR3 protein: CASSPPGQGHEQYF
D gene: TRBD1
clone size: .
J gene: TRBJ2-7
V gene: TRBV7-9

CDR3 DNA: TGTGCCAGCAGCTTAAAGGATGCGAGAAATCAGCCCCAGCATTTT
CDR3 protein: CASSLKDARNQPQHF
D gene: .
clone size: many
J gene: TRBJ1-5
V gene: TRBV7-8

CDR3 DNA: TGTGCCAGCAGTGGAGAGGGGCGGGGGAATCAGCCCCAGCATTTT
CDR3 protein: CASSGEGRGNQPQHF
D gene: .
clone size: many
J gene: TRBJ1-5
V gene: TRBV2

CDR3 DNA: TGCGCCAGCAGCCAAAGTCGGGGGGCAAGCAATCAGCCCCAGCATTTT
CDR3 protein: CASSQSRGASNQPQHF
D gene: .
clone size: .
J gene: TRBJ1-5
V gene: TRBV4-3

CDR3 DNA: TGTGCCTGGAGTGTGGGACACAGACAAGAGACCCAGTACTTC
CDR3 protein: CAWSVGHRQETQYF
D gene: .
clone size: few
J gene: TRBJ2-5
V gene: TRBV30

CDR3 DNA: TGCGCCAGCAGTTCACAGGGGCACACTGAAGCTTTCTTT
CDR3 protein: CASSSQGHTEAFF
D gene: TRBD1
clone size: once
J gene: TRBJ1-1
V gene: TRBV5-1

CDR3 DNA: TGTGCCAGTAGTACGACCCGGGACAGGGTTTTTGGCACTGAAGCTTTCTTT
CDR3 protein: CASSTTRDRVFGTEAFF
D gene: TRBD1
clone size: many
J gene: TRBJ1-1
V gene: TRBV19

CDR3 DNA: TGTGCCAGCAGTGAAATGGGGTGGAACACTGAAGCTTTCTTT
CDR3 protein: CASSEMGWNTEAFF
D gene: .
clone size: few
J gene: TRBJ1-1
V gene: TRBV25-1

CDR3 DNA: TGTGCCAGCGAGTCCCCCCCTTACCGCACCGGGGAGCTGTTTTTT
CDR3 protein: CASESPPYRTGELFF
D gene: .
clone size: .
J gene: TRBJ2-2
V gene: TRBV10-3

CDR3 DNA: TGTGCCAGCAGCGACCGACAGGGGAGGTCACCCCAAACGAACACCGGGGAGCTGTTTTTT
CDR3 protein: CASSDRQGRSPQTNTGELFF
D gene: TRBD1
clone size: .
J gene: TRBJ2-2
V gene: TRBV7-2

CDR3 DNA: TGTGCCAGCAGCCCTCGGGAGGGCCTCGGAGAGACCCAGTACTTC
CDR3 protein: CASSPREGLGETQYF
D gene: TRBD2
clone size: many
J gene: TRBJ2-5
V gene: TRBV12-3/TRBV12-4